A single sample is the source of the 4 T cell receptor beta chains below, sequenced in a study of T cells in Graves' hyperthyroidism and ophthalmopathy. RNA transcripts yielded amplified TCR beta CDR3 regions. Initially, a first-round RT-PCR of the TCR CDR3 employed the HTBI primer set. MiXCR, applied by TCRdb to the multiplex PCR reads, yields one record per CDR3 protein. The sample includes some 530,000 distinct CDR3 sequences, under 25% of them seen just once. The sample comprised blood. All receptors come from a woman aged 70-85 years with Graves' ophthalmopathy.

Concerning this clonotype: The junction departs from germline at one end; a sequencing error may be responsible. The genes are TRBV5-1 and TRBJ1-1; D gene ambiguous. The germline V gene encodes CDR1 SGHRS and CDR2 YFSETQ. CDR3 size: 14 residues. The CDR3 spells CAGSQAQMNTEAFF. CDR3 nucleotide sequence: TGTGCCGGCAGCCAAGCTCAGATGAACACTGAAGCTTTCTTT.

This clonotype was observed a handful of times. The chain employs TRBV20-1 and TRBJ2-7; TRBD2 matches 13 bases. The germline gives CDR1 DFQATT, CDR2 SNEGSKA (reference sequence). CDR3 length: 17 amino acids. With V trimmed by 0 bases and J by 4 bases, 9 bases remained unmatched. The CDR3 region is CSARDLQLAGGAYEQYF. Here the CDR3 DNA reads TGCAGTGCTAGAGACCTCCAACTAGCGGGAGGGGCGTACGAGCAGTACTTC.

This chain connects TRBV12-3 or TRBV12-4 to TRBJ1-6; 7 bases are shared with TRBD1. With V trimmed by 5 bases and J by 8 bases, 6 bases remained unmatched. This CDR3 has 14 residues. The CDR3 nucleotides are TGTGCCAGCAGTCTGACAGGGACGTATTCACCCCTCCACTTT. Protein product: CASSLTGTYSPLHF.

As DNA, the CDR3 is TGTGCCAGCTCACCACTCCAGGGAACCGCCTACGAGCAGTACTTC. This gives the protein CASSPLQGTAYEQYF. This chain joins TRBV18 and TRBJ2-7, with a weak D call TRBD1 (5 bases). Per the germline V gene, CDR1 is KGHSH and CDR2 is LQKENI. V lost 1 base to trimming and J lost 2 bases, with 12 bases between them. The CDR3 runs to 15 residues.